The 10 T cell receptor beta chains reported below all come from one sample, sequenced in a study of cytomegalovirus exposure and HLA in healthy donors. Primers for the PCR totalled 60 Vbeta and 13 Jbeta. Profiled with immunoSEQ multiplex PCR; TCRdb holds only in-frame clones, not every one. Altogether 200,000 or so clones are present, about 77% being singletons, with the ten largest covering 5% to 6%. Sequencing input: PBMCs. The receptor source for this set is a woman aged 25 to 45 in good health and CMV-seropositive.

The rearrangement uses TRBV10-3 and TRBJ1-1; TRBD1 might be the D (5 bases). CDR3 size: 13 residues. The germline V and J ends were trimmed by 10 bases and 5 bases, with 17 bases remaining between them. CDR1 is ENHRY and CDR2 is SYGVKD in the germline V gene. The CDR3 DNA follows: TGTGCCACCCTCTCCAGGGCGGGGACTGAAGCTTTCTTT. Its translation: CATLSRAGTEAFF.

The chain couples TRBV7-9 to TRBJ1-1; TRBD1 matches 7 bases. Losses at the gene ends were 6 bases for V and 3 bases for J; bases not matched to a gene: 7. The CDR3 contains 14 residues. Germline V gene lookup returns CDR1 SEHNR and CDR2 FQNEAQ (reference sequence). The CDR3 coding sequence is TGTGCCAGCAGACCTGACAGGGAGTACACTGAAGCTTTCTTT. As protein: CASRPDREYTEAFF.

The CDR3: CASNREKSNQPQHF. The CDR3 DNA is TGTGCCTCGAACAGGGAGAAGAGCAATCAGCCCCAGCATTTT. The rearrangement uses TRBV7-2 and TRBJ1-5; weak D call: TRBD1 (6 bases). Germline V gene data show CDR1 as SGHTA and CDR2 as FQGNSA. The V and J ends lost 11 bases and 1 base respectively, with 15 bases between them. The CDR3 totals 14 residues.

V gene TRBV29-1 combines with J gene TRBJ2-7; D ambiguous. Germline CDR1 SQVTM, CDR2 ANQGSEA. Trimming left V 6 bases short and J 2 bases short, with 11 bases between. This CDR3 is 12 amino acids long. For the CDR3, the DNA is TGCAGCGTGAAAGAAGCAACCTACGAGCAGTACTTC. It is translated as CSVKEATYEQYF.

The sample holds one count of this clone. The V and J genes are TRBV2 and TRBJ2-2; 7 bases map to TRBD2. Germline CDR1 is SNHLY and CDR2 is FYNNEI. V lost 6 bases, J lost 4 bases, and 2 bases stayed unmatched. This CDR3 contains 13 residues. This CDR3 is CASRREGTGELFF. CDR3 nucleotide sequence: TGTGCCAGCAGGAGGGAGGGCACCGGGGAGCTGTTTTTT. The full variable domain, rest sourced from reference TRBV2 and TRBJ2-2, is EPEVTQTPSHQVTQMGQEVILRCVPISNHLYFYWYRQILGQKVEFLVSFYNNEISEKSEIFDDQFSVERPDGSNFTLKIRSTKLEDSAMYFCASRREGTGELFFGEGSRLTVL.

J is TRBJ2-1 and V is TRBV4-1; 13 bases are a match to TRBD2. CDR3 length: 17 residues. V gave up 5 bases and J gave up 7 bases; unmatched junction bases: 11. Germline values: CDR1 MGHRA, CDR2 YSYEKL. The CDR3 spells CASSSGGGTSGINEQFF. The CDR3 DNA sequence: TGCGCCAGCAGCTCGGGAGGGGGGACTAGCGGGATTAATGAGCAGTTCTTC.

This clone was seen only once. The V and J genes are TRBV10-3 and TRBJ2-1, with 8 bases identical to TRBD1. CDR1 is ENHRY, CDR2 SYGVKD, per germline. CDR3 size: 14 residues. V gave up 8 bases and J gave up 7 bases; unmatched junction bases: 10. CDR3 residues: CAIYTPDRGNEQFF. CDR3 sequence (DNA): TGTGCCATCTATACGCCTGACAGGGGAAATGAGCAGTTCTTC.

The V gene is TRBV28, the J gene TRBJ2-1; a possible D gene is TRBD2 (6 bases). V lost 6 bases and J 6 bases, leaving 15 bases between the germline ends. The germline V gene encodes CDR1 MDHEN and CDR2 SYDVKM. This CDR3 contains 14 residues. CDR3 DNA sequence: TGTGCCAGCAGGCCCGTCGGGAGTCTCAATGAGCAGTTCTTC. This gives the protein CASRPVGSLNEQFF.

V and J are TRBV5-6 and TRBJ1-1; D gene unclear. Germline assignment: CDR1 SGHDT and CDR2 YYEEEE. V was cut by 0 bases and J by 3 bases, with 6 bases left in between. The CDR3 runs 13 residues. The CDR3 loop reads CASSLAGYTEAFF. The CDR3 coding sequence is TGTGCCAGCAGCTTGGCGGGTTACACTGAAGCTTTCTTT.

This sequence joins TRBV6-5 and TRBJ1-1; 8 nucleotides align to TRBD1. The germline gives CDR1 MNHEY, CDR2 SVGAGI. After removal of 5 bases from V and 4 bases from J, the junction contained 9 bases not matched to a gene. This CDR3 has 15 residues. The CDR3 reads CASSLGQGVGTEAFF. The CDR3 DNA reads TGTGCCAGCAGTCTCGGACAGGGAGTGGGCACTGAAGCTTTCTTT.